The T cell receptor beta chain described here comes from a study of T cell responses to AZD1222 COVID-19 vaccine (dated by TCRdb to the early 2020s). For the wider study: A total of 233 trial participants underwent TCR sequencing, of whom about 210 received two doses of AZD1222 and some 26 received two doses of the MenACWY control vaccine. Trial participants were enrolled into age subgroups of 18-55, 56-69 and 70-plus years, which contained about 160, 30 and 59 TCR-sequenced participants, respectively.

Remarks on this clone: The target of this receptor is not known.

The CDR3 regions of human TCRbeta chains were subjected to immunosequencing. The authors processed their data as follows. TCRs in the repertoires were compared against a reference library of SARS-CoV-2-specific TCRs that had been generated with the MIRA antigen-specificity platform. Breadth was defined as the fraction of unique TCRs that were SARS-CoV-2-associated, and depth was defined as the fraction of total T cells that were SARS-CoV-2-associated. Using the MIRA data, each spike-specific TCR was assigned both to the spike region to which the TCR was reactive and to a CD4 or CD8 class. Log10-transformed breadth and depth values were compared by one-way ANOVA with Sidak's multiple comparisons tests. TCRdb stores this immuneACCESS table with in-frame sequences only. Part of the clones is absent; in the studies checked, under half of the shortfall reflects unresolved V genes, and no reason is known for the rest. The V and J calls and clone size were taken over from that table, and D and trimming were inferred from the DNA. The table for this sample records over 140,000 clones. The top ten clones comprise about 2.2% of the sample.

The study at large found these results: Because no samples from the day 14 peak response were available, repertoires could be characterized only after the peak T cell response. The 56-69-year group was small, and its depth increase did not reach significance, likely because of low power. The whole spike protein was spanned by vaccine-associated CD4 TCRs, and dominant responses were seen in regions 160-218 and 743-854. After two AZD1222 doses, spike-specific TCR breadth and depth were significantly higher than at day 0 and than in MenACWY recipients. Epitopes outside the regions mutated in the B.1.351 and B.1.1.7 variants were reportedly recognized by nearly half of the unique spike-specific TCRs. Conclusions about previously exposed vaccinees were limited because only a handful of AZD1222 recipients were SARS-CoV-2 seropositive at baseline. Most participants were white British and females outnumbered males, and the authors suggested that clonal diversity may have been underestimated.

The label giving this sample's time point can be read as: baseline before first vaccination. The vaccinee samples were drawn from two UK trials, COV001 and COV002, one of which was a single-blind randomized controlled phase 2/3 trial testing AZD1222 (ChAdOx1 nCoV-19) in healthy adults. For TCRbeta chain sequencing, PBMC samples from trial participants were taken at day 0 and at day 28 after the second dose. This clonotype originated in an adult in good health. Material for sequencing was peripheral blood.

CDR3 protein: CASRGYERARNEQFF. Read as DNA, the sequence is TGTGCCAGCAGAGGGTATGAGCGGGCACGCAATGAGCAGTTCTTC. The sequence joins TRBV11-3 to TRBJ2-1; TRBD2 is perhaps the D gene, given 6 matching bases. Spanning cysteine to phenylalanine, the CDR3 consists of 15 amino acids. Just the 45-base CDR3 DNA is kept, in frame starting at base 1. V was cut back by 6 bases and J by 6 bases, leaving a gap of 18 bases between them. CDR1 and CDR2 were assigned from the germline V gene as SGHNT and YENEEA.